One sample yielded the 18 T cell receptor beta chains listed below, sequenced in a study of CD8+CD57+ T cells in acquired aplastic anemia. CD8+CD57+ cell expansion had been shown by flow cytometry in patients chosen for sequencing. Investigators profiled TCR beta VDJ and CDR3 from genomic DNA template. TCRdb analysed the reads with MiXCR anew, one entry per CDR3 protein. The table records approximately 180,000 distinct CDR3 sequences, less than 60% of them present only once. Material: sorted CD4+, CD8+, or CD8+CD57+ T cells (not recorded which) from PBMCs. These receptors were obtained from a human donor with aplastic anemia.

At least ten counts were recorded for this clonotype. V gene TRBV7-2 combines with J gene TRBJ2-5; the match to TRBD2 covers 7 bases. J lost 4 bases, V lost 4 bases, and 12 bases had no gene match. CDR1 and CDR2 (germline): SGHTA, FQGNSA. The CDR3 is made up of 16 amino acids. CDR3 coding DNA: TGTGCCAGCAGCTATATAATCGGCGCGGGAGTAGAGACCCAGTACTTC. This codes for CASSYIIGAGVETQYF. Full variable domain (outside the CDR3, taken from reference TRBV7-2 and TRBJ2-5): GAGVSQSPSNKVTEKGKDVELRCDPISGHTALYWYRQSLGQGLEFLIYFQGNSAPDKSGLPSDRFSAERTGGSVSTLTIQRTQQEDSAVYLCASSYIIGAGVETQYFGPGTRLLVL.

This clonotype was counted at least ten times. This chain links TRBV20-1 with TRBJ2-7; TRBD2 agrees at 8 bases. V dropped 3 bases and J dropped 6; count of bases not matched to a gene: 10. Germline V lookup: CDR1 DFQATT, CDR2 SNEGSKA (reference sequence). This CDR3 has 14 amino acids. CDR3 sequence: CSASYGLASGEQYF. CDR3 coding DNA: TGCAGTGCTAGCTACGGACTAGCCTCGGGCGAGCAGTACTTC.

The chain links TRBV25-1 to TRBJ2-5, with 8 bases matching TRBD1. V gave up 7 bases and J gave up 1 base; unmatched junction bases: 5. Per germline, CDR1 MGHDK and CDR2 SYGVNS. The CDR3 has 14 amino acids. The CDR3: CASKLGTGQETQYF. In DNA, the CDR3 is TGTGCCAGCAAGCTCGGGACAGGCCAAGAGACCCAGTACTTC.

This clonotype came up many times. In DNA form, the CDR3 reads TGTGCCAGCAGCGTGACAGGGACTGAAGCTTTCTTT. Protein product: CASSVTGTEAFF. The chain joins TRBV5-8 to TRBJ1-1, with TRBD1 matching 7 bases. CDR3 length: 12 amino acids. V shed 4 bases and J 5 bases; nucleotides not matched to a gene: 2. From germline, CDR1 is SGHTS and CDR2 YDEGEE.

The chain combines TRBV20-1 with TRBJ2-5; TRBD2 matches at 8 bases. This CDR3 comprises 15 residues. Germline loops: CDR1 DFQATT, CDR2 SNEGSKA (reference sequence). V lost 6 bases to trimming and J lost 4 bases; unmatched junction nucleotides: 13. DNA for the CDR3: TGCAGTGCCCACATAGCGGGGTCACCGGCAGAGACCCAGTACTTC. This sequence encodes CSAHIAGSPAETQYF.

The chain links TRBV12-3 or TRBV12-4 to TRBJ1-1, with D unresolved. The CDR3 contains 13 residues. The germline V and J ends were trimmed by 3 bases and 5 bases, with 10 bases remaining between them. The CDR3 DNA reads as TGTGCCAGCAGTTTGCTTGCCGGGACTGAAGCTTTCTTT. The encoded protein is CASSLLAGTEAFF.

At least ten counts were recorded for this clonotype. The chain combines TRBV6-1 with TRBJ2-7, with 7 bases matching TRBD1. The CDR3 has 14 residues. Germline trimming cut 6 bases from V and 2 bases from J; bases unmatched to any gene: 7. CDR1 MNHNS and CDR2 SASEGT come from the germline V gene. Here the CDR3 reads CASRFDRAPYEQYF. DNA for the CDR3: TGTGCCAGCAGATTCGACAGGGCCCCCTACGAGCAGTACTTC.

V and J are TRBV25-1 and TRBJ2-2; TRBD2 aligns across 10 bases. The CDR3 consists of 18 residues. Trimming removed 5 bases from V and 5 bases from J; junction bases left unmatched: 14. CDR1 is MGHDK and CDR2 is SYGVNS in the germline V gene. CDR3 in DNA: TGTGCCAGCAGTTTAAGCGGTAGCGGGGGGCCGCGGACCGGGGAGCTGTTTTTT. It yields the protein CASSLSGSGGPRTGELFF.

This clonotype was observed many times. The chain carries TRBV9 and TRBJ2-3; 7 nucleotides match TRBD2. Looked up from germline, CDR1 is SGDLS and CDR2 is YYNGEE. V was pared by 4 bases and J by 1 base, with 9 bases of the junction left unmatched. CDR3 length equals 16 residues. In DNA form, the CDR3 reads TGTGCCAGCAGCTCCCTGGGGGGGGATGGCACAGATACGCAGTATTTT. Residues: CASSSLGGDGTDTQYF.

The chain joins TRBV25-1 to TRBJ1-2; D gene unclear. The CDR3 is made up of 15 amino acids. The germline V and J ends were trimmed by 3 bases and 0 bases, with 11 bases remaining between them. Per the germline V gene, CDR1 is MGHDK and CDR2 is SYGVNS. The CDR3 DNA is TGTGCCAGCAGTGACCCTGGACGTGCTAACTATGGCTACACCTTC. The encoded protein is CASSDPGRANYGYTF.

In the case of this clonotype: A single base separates this from a much larger clone, so it may be a read error. The V call is TRBV11-1, the J call TRBJ2-3; D not certain. Germline-derived CDR1 and CDR2 are SGHAT and FQDESV (reference sequence). The CDR3 totals 16 residues. In DNA form, the CDR3 reads TGTGCCTGCAGCCCCCCCCTAGGTCTCTCGTCAGATACGCAGTATTTT. Amino acid sequence: CACSPPLGLSSDTQYF.

The chain's CDR3 is CSNPGGGPNEQYF. CDR3 sequence (DNA): TGCAGCAATCCGGGAGGGGGGCCGAACGAGCAGTACTTC. This sequence joins TRBV29-1 and TRBJ2-7, with 8 bases matching TRBD2. Germline-derived CDR1 and CDR2 are SQVTM and ANQGSEA. There are 13 residues in the CDR3. Trimming at V came to 8 bases and at J to 5 bases, leaving 11 bases not matched to a gene.

This clonotype was recorded at least ten times. The chain employs TRBV6-5 and TRBJ2-3; D remains ambiguous. Trimming took off 4 bases at V and 1 base at J, with 6 bases between the two ends. The CDR3 covers 13 residues. Germline loops: CDR1 MNHEY, CDR2 SVGAGI. For the CDR3, the DNA is TGTGCCAGCAGTTTGTGGGGCACAGATACGCAGTATTTT. Translation: CASSLWGTDTQYF.

This clonotype showed up just a few times. The chain carries TRBV7-6 and TRBJ2-7, with D perhaps being TRBD1 or TRBD2 (10 bases each). This CDR3 is 16 amino acids long. Trimming removed 4 bases from V and 5 bases from J, with 21 bases in between. Germline loops: CDR1 SGHVS, CDR2 FNYEAQ. CDR3 protein: CASSSLAGQGFDEQYF. CDR3 sequence (DNA): TGTGCCAGCAGCTCACTAGCGGGACAGGGGTTTGACGAGCAGTACTTC.

The table lists this clonotype with a few counts. The chain joins TRBV9 to TRBJ2-7, with TRBD2 matching 10 bases. The V gene end was trimmed by 2 bases and the J gene end by 1 base; junction bases not matched to a gene: 3. In germline, CDR1 is SGDLS, CDR2 YYNGEE. The CDR3 has 15 amino acids. For the CDR3, the DNA is TGTGCCAGCAGCGTCGGACTAGCGGCGTCCTACGAGCAGTACTTC. Amino acids: CASSVGLAASYEQYF.

Regarding this clonotype: Since a much larger clone is just one base distant, this may be a read error. This rearrangement joins TRBV6-6 to TRBJ1-1; D might be TRBD1 (5 bases). Germline assignment: CDR1 MNHNY and CDR2 SVGAGI (reference sequence). There are 11 residues in the CDR3. In nucleotides, the CDR3 is TGTGCCAGCAGCAGACAGAATGAGGCTTCCTTT. Its translation is CASSRQNEASF.

CDR3 amino acids: CSVERDRGRAETQYF. CDR3 nucleotides: TGCAGCGTTGAGAGGGACAGGGGGCGCGCGGAGACCCAGTACTTC. J is TRBJ2-5 and V is TRBV29-1; 12 bases line up with TRBD1. The length of the CDR3 is 15 residues. With 3 bases clipped from V and 5 bases from J, the junction kept 7 bases outside the gene matches. Germline lookup yields CDR1 SQVTM and CDR2 ANQGSEA.

In this sample, this clonotype turned up once. The chain carries TRBV9 and TRBJ1-1; a weak D match, TRBD1 (6 bases). Germline CDR1 SGDLS, CDR2 YYNGEE. The ends were cut back, 4 bases at V and 2 bases at J, with 24 bases in the middle. The CDR3 length is 18 residues. DNA for the CDR3: TGTGCCAGCAGCCCGAGATATGGGACACCAAGGGGAAACACTGAAGCTTTCTTT. Protein: CASSPRYGTPRGNTEAFF.